This T cell receptor (beta chain) was recorded in a study of T cell repertoires in cytomegalovirus infection. Looking at the study overall: HLA-C-restricted CMV epitopes, recently identified, and well-studied HLA-B-restricted ones were used by the study. Indications came from public TCR beta signatures; they pointed to CMV infection and to a matching HLA type. Study-level findings and limits: HLA-C-restricted CMV clonotypes gave the most frequent clonotype in two of eight donors.

MiXCR, applied by TCRdb to the reads, yields one record per CDR3 protein. Of roughly 700,000 distinct CDR3 sequences detected, around 30% appear once; the ten largest clones hold about 20%. CDR1 is DFQATT and CDR2 is SNEGSKA in the germline V gene (reference sequence). The CDR3 covers 16 residues. Trimming at V came to 1 base and at J to 1 base, leaving 4 bases not matched to a gene. Points on this clonotype: Its antigen is currently unknown.

Source: cultured PBMCs, taken from culture after CMV antigen stimulation. The rearrangement links TRBV20-1 to TRBJ2-5; 12 bases align to TRBD2. The clonotype comes from a human donor in good health (CMV status not recorded). Some clones in this sample may be carry-over from other donors' samples. CDR3 residues: CSARAGTSGRQETQYF. Written as DNA, the CDR3 is TGCAGTGCTAGAGCCGGGACTAGCGGGCGCCAAGAGACCCAGTACTTC.